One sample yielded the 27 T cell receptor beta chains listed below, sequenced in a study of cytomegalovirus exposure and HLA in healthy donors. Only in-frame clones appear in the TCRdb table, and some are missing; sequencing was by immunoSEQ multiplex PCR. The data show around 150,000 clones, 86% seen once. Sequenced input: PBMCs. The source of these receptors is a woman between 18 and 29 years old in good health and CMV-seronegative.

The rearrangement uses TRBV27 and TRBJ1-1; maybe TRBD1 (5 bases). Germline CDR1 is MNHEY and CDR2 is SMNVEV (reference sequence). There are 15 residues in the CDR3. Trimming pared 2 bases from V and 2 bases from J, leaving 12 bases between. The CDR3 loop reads CASSLRGLSNTEAFF. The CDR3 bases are TGTGCCAGCAGTTTAAGGGGTCTATCCAACACTGAAGCTTTCTTT.

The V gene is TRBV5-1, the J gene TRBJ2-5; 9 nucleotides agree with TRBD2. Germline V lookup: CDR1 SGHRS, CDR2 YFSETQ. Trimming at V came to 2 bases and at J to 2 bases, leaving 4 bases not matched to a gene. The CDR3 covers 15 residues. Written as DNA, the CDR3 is TGCGCCAGCAGCTTTAGCGGGAGTCCACAAGAGACCCAGTACTTC. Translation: CASSFSGSPQETQYF.

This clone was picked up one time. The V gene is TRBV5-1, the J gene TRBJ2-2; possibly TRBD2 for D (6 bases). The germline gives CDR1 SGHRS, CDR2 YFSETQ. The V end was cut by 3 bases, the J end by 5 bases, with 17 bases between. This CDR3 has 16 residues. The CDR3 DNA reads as TGCGCCAGCAGCTCAGACTCAGGGCGGGGTACCGGGGAGCTGTTTTTT. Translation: CASSSDSGRGTGELFF.

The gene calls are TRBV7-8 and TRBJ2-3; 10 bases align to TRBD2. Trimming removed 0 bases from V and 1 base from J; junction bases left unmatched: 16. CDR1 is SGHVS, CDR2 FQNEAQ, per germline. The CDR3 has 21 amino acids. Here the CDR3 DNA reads TGTGCCAGCAGCTTAGCAATACAGTCGGATTCTAGCGGGAGCGGCACAGATACGCAGTATTTT. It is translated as CASSLAIQSDSSGSGTDTQYF.

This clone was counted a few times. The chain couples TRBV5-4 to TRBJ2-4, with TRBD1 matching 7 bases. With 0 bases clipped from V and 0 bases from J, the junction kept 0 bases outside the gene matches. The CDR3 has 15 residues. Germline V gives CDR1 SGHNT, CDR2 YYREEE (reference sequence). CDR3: CASSLAGGAKNIQYF. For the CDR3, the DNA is TGTGCCAGCAGCTTGGCAGGGGGAGCCAAAAACATTCAGTACTTC.

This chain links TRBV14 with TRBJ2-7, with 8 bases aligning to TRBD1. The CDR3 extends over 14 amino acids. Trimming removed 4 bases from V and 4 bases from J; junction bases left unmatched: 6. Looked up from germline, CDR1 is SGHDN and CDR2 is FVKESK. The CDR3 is CASSLTGAFYEQYF. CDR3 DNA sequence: TGTGCCAGCAGCCTGACAGGGGCCTTTTACGAGCAGTACTTC.

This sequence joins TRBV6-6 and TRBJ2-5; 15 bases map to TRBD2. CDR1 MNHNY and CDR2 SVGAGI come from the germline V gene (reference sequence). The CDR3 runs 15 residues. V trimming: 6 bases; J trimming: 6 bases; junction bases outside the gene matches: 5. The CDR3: CASSPGLAGGQTQYF. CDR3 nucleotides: TGTGCCAGCAGCCCGGGACTAGCGGGAGGACAGACCCAGTACTTC.

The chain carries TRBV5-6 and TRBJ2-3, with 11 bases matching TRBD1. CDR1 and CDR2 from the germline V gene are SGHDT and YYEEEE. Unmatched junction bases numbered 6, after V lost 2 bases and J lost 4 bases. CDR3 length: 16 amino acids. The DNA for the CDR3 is TGTGCCAGCAGCTTCCATCGGACAGGGGGCGCAGATACGCAGTATTTT. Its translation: CASSFHRTGGADTQYF.

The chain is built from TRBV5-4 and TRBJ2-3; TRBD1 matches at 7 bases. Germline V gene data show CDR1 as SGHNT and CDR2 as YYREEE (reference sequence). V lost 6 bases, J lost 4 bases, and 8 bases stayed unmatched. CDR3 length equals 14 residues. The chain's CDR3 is CASTVRQGADTQYF. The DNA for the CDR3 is TGTGCCAGCACTGTGAGACAGGGAGCAGATACGCAGTATTTT.

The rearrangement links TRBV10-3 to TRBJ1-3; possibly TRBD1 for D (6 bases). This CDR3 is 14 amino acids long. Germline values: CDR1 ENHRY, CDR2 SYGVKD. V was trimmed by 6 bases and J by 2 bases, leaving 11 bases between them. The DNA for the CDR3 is TGTGCCATCAGGGGAACAGGGACTGGAAACACCATATATTTT. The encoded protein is CAIRGTGTGNTIYF.

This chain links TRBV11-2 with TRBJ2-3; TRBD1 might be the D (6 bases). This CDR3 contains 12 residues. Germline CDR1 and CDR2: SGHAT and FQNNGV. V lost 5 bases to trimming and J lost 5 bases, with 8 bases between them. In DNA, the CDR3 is TGTGCCAGCAGCAAAGGGGGAGATACGCAGTATTTT. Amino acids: CASSKGGDTQYF. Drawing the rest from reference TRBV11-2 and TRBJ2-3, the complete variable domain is EAGVAQSPRYKIIEKRQSVAFWCNPISGHATLYWYQQILGQGPKLLIQFQNNGVVDDSQLPKDRFSAERLKGVDSTLKIQPAKLEDSAVYLCASSKGGDTQYFGPGTRLTVL.

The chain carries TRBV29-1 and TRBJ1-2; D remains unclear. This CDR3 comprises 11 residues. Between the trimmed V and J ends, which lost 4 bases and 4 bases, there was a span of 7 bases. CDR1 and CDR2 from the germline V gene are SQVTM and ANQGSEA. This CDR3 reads CSVAGSYGYTF. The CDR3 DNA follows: TGCAGCGTTGCGGGGTCCTATGGCTACACCTTC. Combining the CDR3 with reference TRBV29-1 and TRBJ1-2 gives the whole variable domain SAVISQKPSRDICQRGTSLTIQCQVDSQVTMMFWYRQQPGQSLTLIATANQGSEATYESGFVIDKFPISRPNLTFSTLTVSNMSPEDSSIYLCSVAGSYGYTFGSGTRLTVV.

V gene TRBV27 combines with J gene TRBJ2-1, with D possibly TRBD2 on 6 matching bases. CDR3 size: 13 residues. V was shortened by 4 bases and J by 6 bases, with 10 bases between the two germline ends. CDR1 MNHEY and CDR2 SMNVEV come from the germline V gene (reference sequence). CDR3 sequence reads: CASSSLEGNEQFF. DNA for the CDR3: TGTGCCAGCAGTTCGCTGGAGGGCAATGAGCAGTTCTTC.

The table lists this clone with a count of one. The CDR3: CASTQGPPGSLLSNEQFF. CDR3 nucleotides: TGTGCCAGCACTCAGGGTCCCCCGGGTTCTTTGTTGTCCAATGAGCAGTTCTTC. This chain links TRBV2 with TRBJ2-1; D might be TRBD1 (5 bases). CDR1 is SNHLY, CDR2 FYNNEI, per germline. The V and J ends lost 7 bases and 6 bases respectively, with 28 bases between them. The CDR3 length is 18 residues.

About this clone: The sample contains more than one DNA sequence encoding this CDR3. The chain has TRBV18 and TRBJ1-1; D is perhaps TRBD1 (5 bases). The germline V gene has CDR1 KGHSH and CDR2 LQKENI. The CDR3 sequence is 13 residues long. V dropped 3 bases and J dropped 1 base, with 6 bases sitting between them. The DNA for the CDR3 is TGTGCCAGCTCACCGGGGCAGAACACTGAAGCTTTCTTT. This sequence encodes CASSPGQNTEAFF.

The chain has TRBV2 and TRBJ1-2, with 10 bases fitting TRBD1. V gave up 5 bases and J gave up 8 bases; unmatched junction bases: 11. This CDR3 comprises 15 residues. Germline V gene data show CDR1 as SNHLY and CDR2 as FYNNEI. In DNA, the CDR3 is TGTGCCAGCAGTTCGTCGGGACAGGGGCAGGGAGGCTACACCTTC. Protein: CASSSSGQGQGGYTF.

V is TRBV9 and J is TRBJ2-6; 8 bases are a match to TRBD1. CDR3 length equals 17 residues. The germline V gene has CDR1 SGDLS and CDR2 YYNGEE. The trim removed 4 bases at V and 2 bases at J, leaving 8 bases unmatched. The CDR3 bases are TGTGCCAGCAGCCCCGGGACAGGAGGGCCTGGGGCCAACGTCCTGACTTTC. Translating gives CASSPGTGGPGANVLTF.

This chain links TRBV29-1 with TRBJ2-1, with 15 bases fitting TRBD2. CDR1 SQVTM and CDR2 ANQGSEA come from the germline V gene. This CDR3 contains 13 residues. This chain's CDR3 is CSVTSGLAGGSFF. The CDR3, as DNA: TGCAGTGTTACCTCGGGACTAGCGGGAGGATCGTTCTTC.

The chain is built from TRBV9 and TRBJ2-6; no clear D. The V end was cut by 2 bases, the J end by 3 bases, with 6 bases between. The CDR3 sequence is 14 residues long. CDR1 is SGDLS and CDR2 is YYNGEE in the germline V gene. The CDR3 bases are TGTGCCAGCAGCGTCCCGGGTGGGGCCAACGTCCTGACTTTC. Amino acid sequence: CASSVPGGANVLTF.

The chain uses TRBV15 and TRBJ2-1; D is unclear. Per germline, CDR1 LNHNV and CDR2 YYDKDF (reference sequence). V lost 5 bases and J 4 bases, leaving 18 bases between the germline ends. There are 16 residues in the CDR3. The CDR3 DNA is TGTGCCACCAGCTCGCCTACCGAGTCCTCTTACAATGAGCAGTTCTTC. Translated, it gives CATSSPTESSYNEQFF.

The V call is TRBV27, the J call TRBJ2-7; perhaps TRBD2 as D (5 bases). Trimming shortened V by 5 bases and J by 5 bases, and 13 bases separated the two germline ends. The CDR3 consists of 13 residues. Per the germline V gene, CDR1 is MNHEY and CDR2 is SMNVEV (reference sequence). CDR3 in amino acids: CASSPYNGNEQYF. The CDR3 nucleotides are TGTGCCAGCAGTCCATACAACGGGAACGAGCAGTACTTC.

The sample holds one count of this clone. Written as DNA, the CDR3 is TGTGCCACCAGCAGAGGGACTAGGGAGGGTCCTGAGCAGTTCTTC. This translates into CATSRGTREGPEQFF. The J gene is TRBJ2-1, the V gene TRBV15; 7 positions match TRBD2. Germline lookup yields CDR1 LNHNV and CDR2 YYDKDF (reference sequence). This CDR3 has 15 residues. V gave up 1 base and J gave up 9 bases; unmatched junction bases: 9.

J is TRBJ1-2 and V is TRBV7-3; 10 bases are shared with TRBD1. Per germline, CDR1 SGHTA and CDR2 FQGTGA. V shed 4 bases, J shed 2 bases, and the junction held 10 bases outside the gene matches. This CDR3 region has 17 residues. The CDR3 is CASSSPPGTGDNYGYTF. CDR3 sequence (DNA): TGTGCCAGCAGCTCCCCCCCCGGGACAGGGGACAACTATGGCTACACCTTC.

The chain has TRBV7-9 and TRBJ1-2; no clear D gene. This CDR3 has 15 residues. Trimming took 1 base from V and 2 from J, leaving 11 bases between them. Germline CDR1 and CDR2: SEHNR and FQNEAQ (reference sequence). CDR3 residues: CASSLDVRVNYGYTF. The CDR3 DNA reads TGTGCCAGCAGCTTAGACGTACGGGTAAACTATGGCTACACCTTC.

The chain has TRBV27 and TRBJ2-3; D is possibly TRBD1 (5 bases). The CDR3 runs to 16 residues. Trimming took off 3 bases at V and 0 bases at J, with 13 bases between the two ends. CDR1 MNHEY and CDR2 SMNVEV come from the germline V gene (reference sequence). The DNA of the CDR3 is TGTGCCAGCAGTTTGGGTATCAGGGTTAGCACAGATACGCAGTATTTT. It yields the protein CASSLGIRVSTDTQYF.

CDR3 sequence reads: CASSSPRTNNEQFF. The CDR3 DNA reads TGTGCCAGCAGTTCCCCCAGGACTAACAATGAGCAGTTCTTC. The V gene is TRBV28, the J gene TRBJ2-1; D may be TRBD2 (6 bases). Trimming removed 4 bases at V and 5 bases at J, with 12 bases between. The length of the CDR3 is 14 residues. The germline CDR1 and CDR2 sequences are MDHEN and SYDVKM.

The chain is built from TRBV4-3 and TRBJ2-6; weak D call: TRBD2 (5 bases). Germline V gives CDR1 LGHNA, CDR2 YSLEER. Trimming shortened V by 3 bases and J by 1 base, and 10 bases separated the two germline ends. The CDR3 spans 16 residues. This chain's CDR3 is CASSQMRTSGANVLTF. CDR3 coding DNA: TGCGCCAGCAGCCAGATGAGGACTTCTGGGGCCAACGTCCTGACTTTC.